The 15 T cell receptor beta chains reported below all come from one sample, sequenced in a study of OX40 agonist ivuxolimab in advanced cancers. The repertoire was sequenced with immunoSEQ multiplex PCR; TCRdb's copy has only in-frame clones and lacks some. The repertoire holds about 79,000 clones, with around 90% as singletons. Source: CD4+ or CD8+ T cells sorted from blood, taken in a trial of the OX40 agonist ivuxolimab. The receptors shown here come from an adult with an advanced solid tumor such as melanoma, head and neck, liver or kidney cancer.

This clone was counted a single time. The rearrangement joins TRBV2 to TRBJ2-5; D may be TRBD2 (5 bases). Germline V gene sequence: CDR1 SNHLY, CDR2 FYNNEI. The length of the CDR3 is 13 residues. The ends were cut back, 1 base at V and 7 bases at J, with 10 bases in the middle. The chain's CDR3 is CASSEGAEGTQYF. The CDR3 DNA follows: TGTGCCAGCAGTGAAGGAGCTGAGGGGACCCAGTACTTC.

The V call is TRBV28, the J call TRBJ2-7; D may be TRBD2 (5 bases). Germline V gene lookup returns CDR1 MDHEN and CDR2 SYDVKM. The CDR3 covers 15 residues. Trimming took off 2 bases at V and 0 bases at J, with 11 bases between the two ends. In DNA form, the CDR3 reads TGTGCCAGCAGTTTAGCCTCAGGACTCTCCTACGAGCAGTACTTC. This translates into CASSLASGLSYEQYF.

The J gene is TRBJ1-4, the V gene TRBV20-1, with D perhaps TRBD1 (6 bases). The CDR3 has 11 amino acids. V lost 5 bases and J lost 11, with 12 bases in between. CDR1 and CDR2 (germline): DFQATT, SNEGSKA (reference sequence). The CDR3 is CSAGYREKLFF. The CDR3, as DNA: TGCAGTGCTGGCTACAGGGAGAAACTGTTTTTT.

In regard to this clone: Here the CDR3 omits its conserved ending phenylalanine or tryptophan, so a read error is the likely source. The chain carries TRBV28 and TRBJ1-2; TRBD1 agrees at 12 bases. CDR1 and CDR2 (germline): MDHEN, SYDVKM. V gave up 5 bases and J gave up 0 bases; unmatched junction bases: 4. CDR3 length: 16 amino acids. The CDR3 region is CASSVGQGASNYGYTL. CDR3 DNA sequence: TGTGCCAGCAGTGTGGGACAGGGGGCGTCTAACTATGGCTACACCCTC.

The CDR3 here is CASSHESSGYTF. The CDR3 DNA reads TGTGCCAGCAGCCACGAGTCGAGTGGCTACACCTTC. The V call is TRBV5-5, the J call TRBJ1-2; D gene ambiguous. With 4 bases removed from V and 7 bases from J, the gap between germline ends came to 11 bases. Germline V lookup: CDR1 SGHKS, CDR2 YYEKEE (reference sequence). This CDR3 has 12 residues.

This chain connects TRBV18 to TRBJ2-1; 7 positions agree with TRBD1. The CDR3 is made up of 13 amino acids. CDR1 is KGHSH and CDR2 is LQKENI in the germline V gene. V gave up 4 bases and J gave up 6 bases; unmatched junction bases: 3. Here the CDR3 DNA reads TGTGCCAGCTCACTCAGACAGGGCAATGAGCAGTTCTTC. Protein sequence: CASSLRQGNEQFF. Full variable domain (rest looked up from reference TRBV18 and TRBJ2-1): NAGVMQNPRHLVRRRGQEARLRCSPMKGHSHVYWYRQLPEEGLKFMVYLQKENIIDESGMPKERFSAEFPKEGPSILRIQQVVRGDSAAYFCASSLRQGNEQFFGPGTRLTVL.

CDR3 in amino acids: CASSSSGTSGNTGELFF. The CDR3 DNA reads TGTGCCAGCAGCTCATCAGGGACTAGCGGAAACACCGGGGAGCTGTTTTTT. The rearrangement uses TRBV7-2 and TRBJ2-2; TRBD2 agrees at 11 bases. The CDR3 contains 17 residues. Per germline, CDR1 SGHTA and CDR2 FQGNSA. With V trimmed by 4 bases and J by 2 bases, 6 bases remained unmatched.

V gene TRBV7-8 combines with J gene TRBJ2-7; 7 nucleotides line up with TRBD2. The CDR3 covers 17 residues. With 5 bases clipped from V and 6 bases from J, the junction kept 19 bases outside the gene matches. In germline, CDR1 is SGHVS, CDR2 FQNEAQ. In nucleotides, the CDR3 is TGTGCCAGCAGCCCGATTTACAGCGGGATATCAGAGGGCGAGCAGTACTTC. Translating it yields CASSPIYSGISEGEQYF.

V and J are TRBV7-6 and TRBJ1-1; 9 positions agree with TRBD1. Germline V lookup: CDR1 SGHVS, CDR2 FNYEAQ. The ends lost 4 bases at V and 1 base at J; junction bases unmatched: 4. The CDR3 is made up of 15 amino acids. The CDR3 region is CASSSYRGPNTEAFF. The CDR3 nucleotides read TGTGCCAGCAGCTCCTACAGGGGGCCGAACACTGAAGCTTTCTTT.

V is TRBV9 and J is TRBJ2-7, with 7 bases identical to TRBD1. The trim removed 4 bases at V and 3 bases at J, leaving 4 bases unmatched. The CDR3 covers 13 residues. Germline loops: CDR1 SGDLS, CDR2 YYNGEE. The CDR3, as DNA: TGTGCCAGCAGCCAAGCAGGGGGCTACGAGCAGTACTTC. The encoded protein is CASSQAGGYEQYF.

The V call is TRBV7-8, the J call TRBJ1-2; D is ambiguous. Germline values: CDR1 SGHVS, CDR2 FQNEAQ. Trimming took 1 base from V and 2 from J, leaving 11 bases between them. The CDR3 totals 15 residues. For the CDR3, the DNA is TGTGCCAGCAGCTTAGGTTCCGACCGCAACTATGGCTACACCTTC. Translated: CASSLGSDRNYGYTF.

This chain uses TRBV12-5 with TRBJ1-5; 7 positions agree with TRBD1. V lost 2 bases, J lost 1 base, and 14 bases stayed unmatched. The CDR3 is made up of 19 amino acids. The germline V gene has CDR1 LGHNT and CDR2 FRNRAP. DNA for the CDR3: TGTGCTAGTGGTTTGCACCGACTGACAGGGAGTTACAGCAATCAGCCCCAGCATTTT. Translating it yields CASGLHRLTGSYSNQPQHF.

V usage is TRBV6-1 and J usage is TRBJ1-5; no definite D call. Germline V gene lookup returns CDR1 MNHNS and CDR2 SASEGT. CDR3 length: 15 residues. V lost 3 bases, J lost 2 bases, and 11 bases lay in between. CDR3: CASSDQSWGNQPQHF. CDR3 coding DNA: TGTGCCAGCAGTGACCAGTCTTGGGGCAATCAGCCCCAGCATTTT.

The chain links TRBV6-5 to TRBJ2-7; the match to TRBD2 covers 7 bases. CDR1 is MNHEY, CDR2 SVGAGI, per germline. The CDR3 loop spans 14 amino acids. Losses at the gene ends were 6 bases for V and 3 bases for J; bases not matched to a gene: 8. The CDR3 region has the DNA TGTGCCAGCAGCCCAGCGGGATCGGGCTACGAGCAGTACTTC. It encodes CASSPAGSGYEQYF.

The rearrangement joins TRBV12-5 to TRBJ1-5, with unresolved D. In germline, CDR1 is LGHNT, CDR2 FRNRAP. The CDR3 is 15 residues long. V was trimmed by 0 bases and J by 6 bases, leaving 12 bases between them. CDR3 in amino acids: CASGLVVSDCQPQHF. Here the CDR3 DNA reads TGTGCTAGTGGTTTGGTAGTGTCGGATTGTCAGCCCCAGCATTTT.